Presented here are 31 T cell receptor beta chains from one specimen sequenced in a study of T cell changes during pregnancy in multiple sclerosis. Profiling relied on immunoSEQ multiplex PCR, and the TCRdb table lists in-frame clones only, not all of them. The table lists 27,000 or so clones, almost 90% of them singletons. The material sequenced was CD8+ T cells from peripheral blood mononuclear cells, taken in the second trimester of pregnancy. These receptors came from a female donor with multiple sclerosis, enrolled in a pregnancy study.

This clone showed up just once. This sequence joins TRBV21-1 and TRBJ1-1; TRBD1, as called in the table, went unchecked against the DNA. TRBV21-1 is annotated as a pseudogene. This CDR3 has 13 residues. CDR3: CASRRPDSREAFF. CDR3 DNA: TGTGCCAGCAGGAGACCGGACAGCAGAGAAGCTTTCTTT.

In DNA, the CDR3 is TGTGCCACAAAAGTCGAACTTGGTGGCTACACCTTC. It encodes CATKVELGGYTF. The V call is TRBV19, the J call TRBJ1-2; no clear D. This CDR3 has 12 amino acids. CDR1 and CDR2 (germline): LNHDA, SQIVND (reference sequence). Between the trimmed V and J ends, which lost 10 bases and 7 bases, there was a span of 16 bases.

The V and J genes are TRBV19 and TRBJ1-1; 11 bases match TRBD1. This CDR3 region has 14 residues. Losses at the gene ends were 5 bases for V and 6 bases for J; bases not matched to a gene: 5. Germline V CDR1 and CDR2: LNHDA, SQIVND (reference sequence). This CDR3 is CASSSRTGGPEAFF. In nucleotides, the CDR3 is TGTGCCAGTAGTTCCCGGACAGGGGGCCCTGAAGCTTTCTTT.

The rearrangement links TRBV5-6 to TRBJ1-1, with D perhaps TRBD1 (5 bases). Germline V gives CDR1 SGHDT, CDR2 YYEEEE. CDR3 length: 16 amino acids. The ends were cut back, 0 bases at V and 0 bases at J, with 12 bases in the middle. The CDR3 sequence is CASSLARTRLNTEAFF. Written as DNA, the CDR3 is TGTGCCAGCAGCTTGGCCAGGACAAGATTGAACACTGAAGCTTTCTTT.

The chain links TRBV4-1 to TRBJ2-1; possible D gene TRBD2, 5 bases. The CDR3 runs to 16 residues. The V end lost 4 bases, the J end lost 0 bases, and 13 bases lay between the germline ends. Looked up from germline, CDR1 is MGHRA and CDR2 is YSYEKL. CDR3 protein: CASSPGLQSSYNEQFF. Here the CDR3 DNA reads TGCGCCAGCAGCCCAGGACTGCAGAGCTCCTACAATGAGCAGTTCTTC.

The CDR3 loop is CASSQLSDRAAYEQYF. The CDR3 nucleotides read TGCGCCAGCAGCCAGTTATCGGACAGGGCAGCCTACGAGCAGTACTTC. This chain links TRBV4-1 with TRBJ2-7, with TRBD1 matching 8 bases. After removal of 3 bases from V and 2 bases from J, the junction contained 9 bases not matched to a gene. CDR1 is MGHRA and CDR2 is YSYEKL in the germline V gene. CDR3 length: 16 residues.

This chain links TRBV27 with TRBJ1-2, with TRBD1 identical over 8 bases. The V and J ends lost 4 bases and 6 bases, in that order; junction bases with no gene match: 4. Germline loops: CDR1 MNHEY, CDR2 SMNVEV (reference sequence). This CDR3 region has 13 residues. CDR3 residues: CASSWGTGDGYTF. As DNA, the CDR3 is TGTGCCAGCAGTTGGGGGACAGGCGATGGCTACACCTTC.

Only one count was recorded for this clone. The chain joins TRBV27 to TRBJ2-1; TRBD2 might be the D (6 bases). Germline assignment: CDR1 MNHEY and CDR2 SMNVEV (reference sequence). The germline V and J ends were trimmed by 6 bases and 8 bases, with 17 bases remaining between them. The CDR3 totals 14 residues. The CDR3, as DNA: TGTGCCAGCAGGGAGACTAGAACATTCCATGAGCAGTTCTTC. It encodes CASRETRTFHEQFF.

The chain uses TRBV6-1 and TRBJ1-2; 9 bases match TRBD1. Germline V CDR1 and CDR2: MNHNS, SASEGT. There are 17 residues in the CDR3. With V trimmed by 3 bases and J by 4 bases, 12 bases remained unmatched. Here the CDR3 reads CASSDRGQGSESYGYTF. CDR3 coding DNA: TGTGCCAGCAGTGACAGGGGACAGGGATCTGAATCCTATGGCTACACCTTC.

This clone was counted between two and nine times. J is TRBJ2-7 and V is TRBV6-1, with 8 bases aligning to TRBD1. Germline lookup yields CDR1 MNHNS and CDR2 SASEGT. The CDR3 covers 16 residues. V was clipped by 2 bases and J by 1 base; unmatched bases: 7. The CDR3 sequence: CASSERAGTGSYEQYF. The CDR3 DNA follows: TGTGCCAGCAGTGAAAGGGCCGGGACAGGATCCTACGAGCAGTACTTC.

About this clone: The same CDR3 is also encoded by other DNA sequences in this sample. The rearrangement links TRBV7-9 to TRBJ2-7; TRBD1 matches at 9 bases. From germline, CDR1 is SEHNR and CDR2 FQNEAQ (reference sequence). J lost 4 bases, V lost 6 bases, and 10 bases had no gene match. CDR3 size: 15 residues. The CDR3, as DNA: TGTGCCAGCAGTCGTGGACAGGGGAGATTTTACGAGCAGTACTTC. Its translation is CASSRGQGRFYEQYF.

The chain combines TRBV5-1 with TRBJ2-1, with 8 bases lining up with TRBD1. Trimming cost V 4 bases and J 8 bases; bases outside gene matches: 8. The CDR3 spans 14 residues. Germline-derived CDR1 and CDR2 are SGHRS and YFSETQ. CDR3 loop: CASSARGLRDEQFF. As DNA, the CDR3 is TGCGCCAGCAGCGCCAGGGGGCTCAGGGATGAGCAGTTCTTC.

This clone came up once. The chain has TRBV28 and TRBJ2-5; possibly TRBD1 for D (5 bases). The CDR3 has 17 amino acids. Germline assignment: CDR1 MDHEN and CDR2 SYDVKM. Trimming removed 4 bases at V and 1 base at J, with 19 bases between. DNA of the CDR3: TGTGCCAGCAGTTACCCCCGAGGACAAGAAGTCCAAGAGACCCAGTACTTC. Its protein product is CASSYPRGQEVQETQYF.

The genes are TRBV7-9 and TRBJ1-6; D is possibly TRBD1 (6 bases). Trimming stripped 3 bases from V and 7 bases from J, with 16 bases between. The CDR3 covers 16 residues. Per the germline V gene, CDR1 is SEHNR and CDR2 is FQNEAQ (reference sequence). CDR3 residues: CASSLTGRHRNSPLHF. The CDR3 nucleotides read TGTGCCAGCAGCTTGACAGGTCGACACCGCAATTCACCCCTCCACTTT.

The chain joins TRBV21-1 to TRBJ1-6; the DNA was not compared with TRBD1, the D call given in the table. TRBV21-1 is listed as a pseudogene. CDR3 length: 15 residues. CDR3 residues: CASSKAGTKPDALHF. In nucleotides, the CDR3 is TGTGCCAGCAGCAAAGCGGGGACAAAGCCGGATGCCCTCCACTTT.

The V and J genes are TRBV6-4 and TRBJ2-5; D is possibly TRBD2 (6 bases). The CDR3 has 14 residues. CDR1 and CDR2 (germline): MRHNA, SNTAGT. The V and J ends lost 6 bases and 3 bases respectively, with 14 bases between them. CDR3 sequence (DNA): TGTGCCAGCAGCGTCCGAGGAGGGGAAGAGACCCAGTACTTC. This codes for CASSVRGGEETQYF.

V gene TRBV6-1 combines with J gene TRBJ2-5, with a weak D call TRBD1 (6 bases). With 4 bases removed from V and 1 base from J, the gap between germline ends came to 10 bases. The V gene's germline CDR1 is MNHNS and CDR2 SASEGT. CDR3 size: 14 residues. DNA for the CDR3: TGTGCCAGCAGTGTCCAGGGGATCCAAGAGACCCAGTACTTC. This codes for CASSVQGIQETQYF.

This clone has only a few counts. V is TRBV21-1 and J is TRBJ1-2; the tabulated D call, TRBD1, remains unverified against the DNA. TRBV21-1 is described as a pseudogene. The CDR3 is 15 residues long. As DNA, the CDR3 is TGTGCCAGCAGCTTCGGCCCAGGGTGTAACTATGGCTACACCTTC. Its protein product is CASSFGPGCNYGYTF.

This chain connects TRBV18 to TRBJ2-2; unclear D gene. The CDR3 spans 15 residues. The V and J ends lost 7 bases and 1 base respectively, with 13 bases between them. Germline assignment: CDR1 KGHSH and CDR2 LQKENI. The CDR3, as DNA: TGTGCCAGCTTACGGCCCAGGAAGAACACCGGGGAGCTGTTTTTT. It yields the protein CASLRPRKNTGELFF.

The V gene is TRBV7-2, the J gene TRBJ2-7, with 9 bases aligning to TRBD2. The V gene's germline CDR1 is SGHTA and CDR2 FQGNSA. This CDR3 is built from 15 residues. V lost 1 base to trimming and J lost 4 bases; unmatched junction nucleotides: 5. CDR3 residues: CASSLGGTSHYEQYF. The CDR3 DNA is TGTGCCAGCAGCTTAGGAGGGACTAGCCATTACGAGCAGTACTTC.

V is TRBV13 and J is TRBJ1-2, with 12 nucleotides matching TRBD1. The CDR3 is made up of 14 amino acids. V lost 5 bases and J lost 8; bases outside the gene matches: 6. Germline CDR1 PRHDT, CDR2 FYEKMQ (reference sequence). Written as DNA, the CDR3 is TGTGCCAGCAGCCTGGGACAGGGGGCGGAAGGCTACACCTTC. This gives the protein CASSLGQGAEGYTF.

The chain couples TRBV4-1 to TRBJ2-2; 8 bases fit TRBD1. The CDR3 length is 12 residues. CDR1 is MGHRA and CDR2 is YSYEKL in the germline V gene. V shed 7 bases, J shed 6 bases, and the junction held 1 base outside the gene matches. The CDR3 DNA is TGCGCCAGCAAGACAGGGGCCGGGGAGCTGTTTTTT. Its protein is CASKTGAGELFF.

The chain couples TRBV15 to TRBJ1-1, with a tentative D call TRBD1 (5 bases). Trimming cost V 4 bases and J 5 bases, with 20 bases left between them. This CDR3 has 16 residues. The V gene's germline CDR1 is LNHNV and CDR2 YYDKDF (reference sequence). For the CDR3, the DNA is TGTGCCACCAGCATCGGGGCACCGGGAGCGGGTACTGAAGCTTTCTTT. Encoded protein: CATSIGAPGAGTEAFF.

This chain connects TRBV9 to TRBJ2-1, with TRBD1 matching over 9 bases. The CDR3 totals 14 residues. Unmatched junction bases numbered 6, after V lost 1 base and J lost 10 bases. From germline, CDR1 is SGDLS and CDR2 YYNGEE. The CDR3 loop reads CASSVLGQGFEQFF. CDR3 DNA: TGTGCCAGCAGCGTATTGGGACAGGGTTTCGAGCAGTTCTTC.

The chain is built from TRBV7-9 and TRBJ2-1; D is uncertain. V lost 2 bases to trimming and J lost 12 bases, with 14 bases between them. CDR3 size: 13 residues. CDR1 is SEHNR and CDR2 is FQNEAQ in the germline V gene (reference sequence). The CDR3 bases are TGTGCCAGCAGCTTAAATGGGCCGGTGGGGCAGTTCTTC. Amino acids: CASSLNGPVGQFF.

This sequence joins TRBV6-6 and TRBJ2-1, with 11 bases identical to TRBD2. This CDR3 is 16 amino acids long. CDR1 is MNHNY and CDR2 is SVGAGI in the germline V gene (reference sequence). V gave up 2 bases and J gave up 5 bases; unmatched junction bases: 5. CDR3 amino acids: CASSYASGGPNNEQFF. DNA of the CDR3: TGTGCCAGCAGTTACGCTAGCGGGGGGCCAAACAATGAGCAGTTCTTC.

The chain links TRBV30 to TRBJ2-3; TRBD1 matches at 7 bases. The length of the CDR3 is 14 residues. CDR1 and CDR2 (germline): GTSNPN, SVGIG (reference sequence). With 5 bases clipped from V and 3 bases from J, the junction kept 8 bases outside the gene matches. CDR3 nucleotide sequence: TGTGCCTGGGAGACAGGGTCCGGGACAGATACGCAGTATTTT. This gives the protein CAWETGSGTDTQYF.

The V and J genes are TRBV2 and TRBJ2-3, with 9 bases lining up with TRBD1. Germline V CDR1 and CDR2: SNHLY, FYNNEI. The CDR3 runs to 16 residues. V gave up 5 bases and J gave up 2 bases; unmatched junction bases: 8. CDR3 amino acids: CASSRLTGGYTDTQYF. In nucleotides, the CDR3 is TGTGCCAGCAGTCGGTTGACAGGGGGATACACAGATACGCAGTATTTT.

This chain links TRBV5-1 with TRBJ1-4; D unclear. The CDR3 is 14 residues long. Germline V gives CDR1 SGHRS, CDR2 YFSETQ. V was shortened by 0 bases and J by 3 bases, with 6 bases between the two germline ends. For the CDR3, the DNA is TGCGCCAGCAGCTTGGAGAGATCTAATGAAAAACTGTTTTTT. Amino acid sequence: CASSLERSNEKLFF.

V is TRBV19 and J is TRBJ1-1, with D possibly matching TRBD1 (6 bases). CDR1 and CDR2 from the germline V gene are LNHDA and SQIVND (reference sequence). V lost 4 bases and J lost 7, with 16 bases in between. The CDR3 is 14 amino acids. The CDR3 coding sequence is TGTGCCAGTAGTAGCAGCCCAACAGGGATTGAAGCTTTCTTT. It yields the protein CASSSSPTGIEAFF.

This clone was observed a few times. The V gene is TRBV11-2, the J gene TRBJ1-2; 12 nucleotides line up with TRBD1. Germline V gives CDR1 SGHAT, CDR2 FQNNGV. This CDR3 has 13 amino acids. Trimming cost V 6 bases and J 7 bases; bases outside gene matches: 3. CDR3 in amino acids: CASSWDRGLGYTF. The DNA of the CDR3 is TGTGCCAGCAGTTGGGACAGGGGGCTTGGCTACACCTTC. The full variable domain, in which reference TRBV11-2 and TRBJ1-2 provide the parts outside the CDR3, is EAGVAQSPRYKIIEKRQSVAFWCNPISGHATLYWYQQILGQGPKLLIQFQNNGVVDDSQLPKDRFSAERLKGVDSTLKIQPAKLEDSAVYLCASSWDRGLGYTFGSGTRLTVV.